This T cell receptor beta chain was obtained from a study of tissue T cells after allogeneic stem cell transplantation. Broader study findings: Sampling depth was limited, and the cohort was small and clinically varied. Anatomically similar tissues had similar TCR repertoires within each patient.

For this clone: Its antigen is undetermined.

CDR3 length: 14 residues. The germline V gene has CDR1 MNHEY and CDR2 SMNVEV (reference sequence). V lost 0 bases and J 2 bases, leaving 7 bases between the germline ends. Data came from immunoSEQ multiplex PCR; TCRdb stores just in-frame clones and leaves some out. Of under 4,000 clones listed, around 64% are singletons. The sequencing used tissue from the right colon, collected at autopsy. This rearrangement joins TRBV27 to TRBJ1-2; D unresolved. This TCR was sampled from a male donor at least 60 years old with lung cancer. CDR3 bases: TGTGCCAGCAGTTTATCTTTTGGGAACTATGGCTACACCTTC. It translates to CASSLSFGNYGYTF.